This is a list of T cell receptor beta chains from one sample in a study of shared clonotypes between healthy human individuals. Generated by immunoSEQ multiplex PCR, the TCRdb table keeps only in-frame clones and is missing some. The repertoire includes 2,500,000 or so clones, roughly 92% of them detected once, and roughly 0.34% sits in the top ten. Sequenced: naive CD4+ T cells from PBMCs. The receptors were sampled from a man between 18 and 29 years old in good health. Some clones in this sample may be carry-over from other donors' samples. Each CDR3 is given with its conserved first and last residue. The D gene is left open where the match is weak. The size field is filled for only some rows; it gives once, few, many or a size class.

cdr3_aa cdr3_nt j_call d_call clone_size v_call
CASSTLAGGPENEQFF TGCGCCAGCAGCACTCTAGCGGGAGGGCCAGAAAATGAGCAGTTCTTC TRBJ2-1 TRBD2 - TRBV5-1
CASSSRGQQETQYF TGTGCCAGCAGCTCCCGGGGGCAACAAGAGACCCAGTACTTC TRBJ2-5 - - TRBV28
CASSLGENTEAFF TGCGCCAGCAGCTTAGGTGAGAACACTGAAGCTTTCTTT TRBJ1-1 - once TRBV5-1
CASSLAGQGEETQYF TGTGCCAGCAGCTTAGCCGGTCAGGGGGAGGAGACCCAGTACTTC TRBJ2-5 TRBD1 - TRBV7-9
CASSLMGLATNTGELFF TGTGCCAGCAGCTTAATGGGCCTAGCGACCAACACCGGGGAGCTGTTTTTT TRBJ2-2 - - TRBV7-3
CASSQVVPRVSSYEQYF TGCGCCAGCAGCCAAGTAGTCCCCCGCGTGAGCTCCTACGAGCAGTACTTC TRBJ2-7 - - TRBV4-1
CASQQIGGPYEQYF TGTGCCAGCCAGCAAATCGGGGGCCCCTACGAGCAGTACTTC TRBJ2-7 - - TRBV19
CASSLVSVLSTEAFF TGCGCCAGCAGCTTGGTGTCGGTTCTGAGCACTGAAGCTTTCTTT TRBJ1-1 - - TRBV5-1
CASSQGVSYGYTF TGTGCCAGCAGCCAAGGGGTTAGTTATGGCTACACCTTC TRBJ1-2 - once TRBV14
CAISGLSGGELFF TGTGCCATCAGTGGGCTCAGTGGCGGGGAGCTGTTTTTT TRBJ2-2 - once TRBV10-3
CASSISAMNTEAFF TGTGCCAGTAGTATATCAGCAATGAACACTGAAGCTTTCTTT TRBJ1-1 - - TRBV19
CASSYLDIQYF TGTGCCAGCAGTTACCTCGACATTCAGTACTTC TRBJ2-4 - - TRBV6-5
CSVEGGLLSDTQYF TGCAGCGTTGAAGGGGGACTGCTATCAGATACGCAGTATTTT TRBJ2-3 - - TRBV29-1